The 32 T cell receptor beta chains presented below share a single source sample, sequenced in a study of cytomegalovirus exposure and HLA in healthy donors (dated by TCRdb to about 2017). Libraries came from the immunoSEQ multiplex PCR assay. For the multiplex PCR, a mixture combining 60 forward primers for TCR Vbeta segments and 13 reverse primers for TCR Jbeta segments was used. As stored in TCRdb, this immuneACCESS dataset retains in-frame rearrangements with V and J assigned. A fraction of the clones does not appear; measured against another copy, unresolved V genes explain less than half of the discrepancy, and the remainder lacks a known reason. Recorded for this sample are about 70,000 clones; roughly 88% of them occurred a single time. Roughly 2% of the sample goes to the ten largest clones. The sample consisted of PBMCs. The receptors were gathered from a woman aged 25-40 years in good health and CMV-seronegative.

CDR3 coding DNA: TGTGCCTGGTGGCCCGGGGGGGCCTATGGCTACACCTTC. This sequence encodes CAWWPGGAYGYTF. The rearrangement joins TRBV30 to TRBJ1-2, with D maybe TRBD1 (6 bases). Trimming left V 5 bases short and J 4 bases short, with 14 bases between. The germline V gene encodes CDR1 GTSNPN and CDR2 SVGIG (reference sequence). The CDR3 has 13 amino acids.

The chain joins TRBV12-2 to TRBJ2-2; the table's D call, TRBD2, was not checked against the DNA. TRBV12-2 is a recognized pseudogene. This CDR3 comprises 17 residues. The CDR3 DNA follows: TGTGCAAGTCGCCCAGTAGCGGGAGTTTTGAAAACCGGGGAGCTGTTTTTT. Protein: CASRPVAGVLKTGELFF.

This chain connects TRBV10-3 to TRBJ2-5; the match to TRBD2 covers 7 bases. The germline gives CDR1 ENHRY, CDR2 SYGVKD. The CDR3 is made up of 14 amino acids. V shed 10 bases and J 3 bases; nucleotides not matched to a gene: 11. The chain's CDR3 is CATNGRAGEETQYF. Written as DNA, the CDR3 is TGTGCCACCAACGGAAGGGCGGGAGAAGAGACCCAGTACTTC.

J is TRBJ1-2 and V is TRBV2; TRBD1 matches 9 bases. Losses at the gene ends were 6 bases for V and 7 bases for J; bases not matched to a gene: 9. The CDR3 consists of 14 residues. Germline V gives CDR1 SNHLY, CDR2 FYNNEI. The CDR3 DNA follows: TGTGCCAGCAGCGCAGGGACAGGGCAGGGTGGCTACACCTTC. Protein: CASSAGTGQGGYTF. The full variable domain, in which reference TRBV2 and TRBJ1-2 provide the parts outside the CDR3, is EPEVTQTPSHQVTQMGQEVILRCVPISNHLYFYWYRQILGQKVEFLVSFYNNEISEKSEIFDDQFSVERPDGSNFTLKIRSTKLEDSAMYFCASSAGTGQGGYTFGSGTRLTVV.

The chain is built from TRBV7-2 and TRBJ2-3; D may be TRBD2 (6 bases). Trimming left V 1 base short and J 5 bases short, with 13 bases between. The CDR3 is 15 residues long. CDR1 and CDR2 (germline): SGHTA, FQGNSA. This chain's CDR3 is CASSLVGGMGDTQYF. DNA for the CDR3: TGTGCCAGCAGCTTAGTGGGCGGGATGGGAGATACGCAGTATTTT.

The chain carries TRBV5-6 and TRBJ1-2, with no clear D. This CDR3 comprises 14 residues. The germline V gene has CDR1 SGHDT and CDR2 YYEEEE. Trimming removed 6 bases from V and 5 bases from J, with 17 bases in between. CDR3 sequence reads: CASTYLGPGYGYTF. The CDR3 DNA follows: TGTGCCAGCACCTACTTAGGCCCAGGTTATGGCTACACCTTC.

This CDR3 is CASSPNRGIDRSYEQYF. CDR3 DNA sequence: TGCGCCAGCAGCCCCAACAGGGGGATAGATCGGTCCTACGAGCAGTACTTC. The V and J genes are TRBV5-1 and TRBJ2-7, with 8 bases identical to TRBD1. The V segment lost 4 bases and the J segment 1 base; nucleotides outside the gene matches: 13. The CDR3 runs 17 residues. Germline assignment: CDR1 SGHRS and CDR2 YFSETQ.

V is TRBV7-3 and J is TRBJ2-1; 10 bases fit TRBD2. The CDR3 is 13 residues long. Per the germline V gene, CDR1 is SGHTA and CDR2 is FQGTGA. Unmatched junction bases numbered 1, after V lost 6 bases and J lost 5 bases. For the CDR3, the DNA is TGTGCCAGCAGGCTAGCGGGAGACAATGAGCAGTTCTTC. Translation: CASRLAGDNEQFF.

This clone was seen a few times. Other DNA sequences of this sample code for an identical CDR3. The CDR3 bases are TGTGCCAGCAGTAGGGGTAGCAATCAGCCCCAGCATTTT. It specifies CASSRGSNQPQHF. The rearrangement uses TRBV6-5 and TRBJ1-5; maybe TRBD1 (5 bases). Looked up from germline, CDR1 is MNHEY and CDR2 is SVGAGI. V lost 5 bases and J lost 0, with 5 bases in between. The CDR3 is 13 residues long.

The gene calls are TRBV7-9 and TRBJ2-3, with 12 bases matching TRBD2. This CDR3 is built from 15 residues. Per germline, CDR1 SEHNR and CDR2 FQNEAQ (reference sequence). With 5 bases clipped from V and 4 bases from J, the junction kept 4 bases outside the gene matches. The CDR3: CASSRTSGESDTQYF. The CDR3 DNA sequence: TGTGCCAGCAGCCGGACTAGCGGGGAGTCAGATACGCAGTATTTT.

The CDR3 DNA reads TGTGCCAGCAGCTTAGTGGCGGGGGCATCGAACACCGGGGAGCTGTTTTTT. The encoded protein is CASSLVAGASNTGELFF. The genes are TRBV7-2 and TRBJ2-2, with D possibly matching TRBD2 (7 bases). Trimming cost V 1 base and J 0 bases, with 12 bases left between them. The CDR3 contains 17 residues. CDR1 is SGHTA, CDR2 FQGNSA, per germline.

This CDR3 reads CASSSGQGYGYTF. In nucleotides, the CDR3 is TGTGCCAGCAGTTCCGGACAGGGCTATGGCTACACCTTC. V is TRBV28 and J is TRBJ1-2, with 8 positions matching TRBD1. From germline, CDR1 is MDHEN and CDR2 SYDVKM. This CDR3 has 13 residues. The ends lost 4 bases at V and 4 bases at J; junction bases unmatched: 2.

This sequence joins TRBV6-5 and TRBJ1-2; D not resolved. V was pared by 0 bases and J by 1 base, with 9 bases between. The CDR3 consists of 15 residues. CDR1 is MNHEY, CDR2 SVGAGI, per germline. The DNA for the CDR3 is TGTGCCAGCAGTTACTCTACAGCCAGTAACTATGGCTACACCTTC. This codes for CASSYSTASNYGYTF.

This clone turned up a few times. The V gene is TRBV29-1, the J gene TRBJ2-1; 14 bases match TRBD2. Germline V gene data show CDR1 as SQVTM and CDR2 as ANQGSEA. With 5 bases clipped from V and 0 bases from J, the junction kept 3 bases outside the gene matches. The length of the CDR3 is 16 residues. CDR3 residues: CSVTGLAGASYNEQFF. The CDR3 DNA is TGCAGCGTTACGGGACTAGCGGGAGCCTCCTACAATGAGCAGTTCTTC.

In the case of this clone: The junction and the germline gene differ at one end; a read error may be behind it. The chain joins TRBV7-7 to TRBJ2-5; D is possibly TRBD2 (6 bases). The CDR3 extends over 13 amino acids. Germline V gene lookup returns CDR1 SSHAT and CDR2 FNYEAQ (reference sequence). The CDR3 reads CASSLARERAQYF. CDR3 nucleotide sequence: TGTGCTAGCAGCTTAGCAAGGGAGCGGGCCCAGTACTTC.

The chain carries TRBV4-2 and TRBJ2-1; 13 positions agree with TRBD2. The trim removed 0 bases at V and 2 bases at J, leaving 4 bases unmatched. The CDR3 sequence is 18 residues long. Germline V gene data show CDR1 as LGHNA and CDR2 as YNFKEQ. The CDR3 reads CASSQDAGTSGTYNEQFF. The DNA of the CDR3 is TGTGCCAGCAGCCAAGACGCCGGGACTAGCGGGACCTACAATGAGCAGTTCTTC.

CDR3 nucleotide sequence: TGTGCCAGCAGTTTTTCTCTAACTGGGACCCAGTACTTC. Its translation: CASSFSLTGTQYF. This sequence joins TRBV27 and TRBJ2-5; D remains ambiguous. CDR1 MNHEY and CDR2 SMNVEV come from the germline V gene (reference sequence). Between the trimmed V and J ends, which lost 3 bases and 7 bases, there was a span of 12 bases. There are 13 residues in the CDR3.

The gene calls are TRBV6-1 and TRBJ2-7, with 8 bases matching TRBD2. Germline loops: CDR1 MNHNS, CDR2 SASEGT. Losses at the gene ends were 6 bases for V and 6 bases for J; bases not matched to a gene: 10. The CDR3 length is 14 residues. CDR3 sequence (DNA): TGTGCCAGCAGCTTAGCGGGAAATTTAGGCGAGCAGTACTTC. Translation: CASSLAGNLGEQYF.

The chain uses TRBV19 and TRBJ2-1; TRBD2 matches 7 bases. With 2 bases clipped from V and 6 bases from J, the junction kept 4 bases outside the gene matches. CDR3 length: 14 residues. Per the germline V gene, CDR1 is LNHDA and CDR2 is SQIVND (reference sequence). CDR3 nucleotide sequence: TGTGCCAGTAGTATAACGAGGGAGGGCAATGAGCAGTTCTTC. It translates to CASSITREGNEQFF.

CDR3: CATSRENRGEEQYF. The CDR3 DNA is TGTGCCACCAGCAGAGAAAACAGGGGGGAGGAGCAGTACTTC. The V gene is TRBV15, the J gene TRBJ2-7; 8 nucleotides agree with TRBD1. The CDR3 runs 14 residues. The V and J ends lost 0 bases and 7 bases, in that order; junction bases with no gene match: 5. Germline V CDR1 and CDR2: LNHNV, YYDKDF (reference sequence). The full variable domain, its missing parts supplied by reference TRBV15 and TRBJ2-7, is DAMVIQNPRYQVTQFGKPVTLSCSQTLNHNVMYWYQQKSSQAPKLLFHYYDKDFNNEADTPDNFQSRRPNTSFCFLDIRSPGLGDTAMYLCATSRENRGEEQYFGPGTRLTVT.

The chain carries TRBV30 and TRBJ1-4; D might be TRBD1 (5 bases). CDR3 size: 15 residues. Trimming left V 4 bases short and J 6 bases short, with 18 bases between. CDR1 GTSNPN and CDR2 SVGIG come from the germline V gene (reference sequence). In DNA form, the CDR3 reads TGTGCCTGGACCTCCAGCAGGGATGGGGATGAAAAACTGTTTTTT. Its translation: CAWTSSRDGDEKLFF. The full variable domain, in which reference TRBV30 and TRBJ1-4 provide the parts outside the CDR3, is SQTIHQWPATLVQPVGSPLSLECTVEGTSNPNLYWYRQAAGRGLQLLFYSVGIGQISSEVPQNLSASRPQDRQFILSSKKLLLSDSGFYLCAWTSSRDGDEKLFFGSGTQLSVL.

CDR3 region: CASSPGHSNQPQHF. Written as DNA, the CDR3 is TGTGCCAGCAGCCCCGGACATAGCAATCAGCCCCAGCATTTT. The chain links TRBV6-5 to TRBJ1-5; D is perhaps TRBD1 (5 bases). The CDR3 sequence is 14 residues long. CDR1 and CDR2 (germline): MNHEY, SVGAGI. Between the trimmed V and J ends, which lost 6 bases and 0 bases, there was a span of 9 bases.

This chain connects TRBV5-6 to TRBJ2-3; 9 bases map to TRBD1. Unmatched junction bases numbered 3, after V lost 2 bases and J lost 2 bases. Per germline, CDR1 SGHDT and CDR2 YYEEEE. This CDR3 region has 15 residues. Here the CDR3 reads CASSFGTGTTDTQYF. The CDR3 DNA reads TGTGCCAGCAGCTTCGGGACAGGGACCACAGATACGCAGTATTTT.

Here the CDR3 DNA reads TGTGCCAGCAGTTTTAACAGGGGTGGTGAAGCTTTCTTT. Translating it yields CASSFNRGGEAFF. This chain links TRBV28 with TRBJ1-1, with 7 nucleotides matching TRBD1. This CDR3 has 13 residues. The V gene's germline CDR1 is MDHEN and CDR2 SYDVKM. The junction had 5 bases not matched to a gene; V was cut back by 3 bases and J by 7 bases.

The chain recombines TRBV15 with TRBJ2-1; possibly TRBD1 for D (5 bases). Germline CDR1 and CDR2: LNHNV and YYDKDF (reference sequence). With 0 bases removed from V and 6 bases from J, the gap between germline ends came to 9 bases. The CDR3 sequence is 14 residues long. CDR3 amino acids: CATSREMGPNEQFF. CDR3 bases: TGTGCCACCAGCAGAGAAATGGGGCCCAATGAGCAGTTCTTC.

This chain links TRBV6-1 with TRBJ1-2; 11 bases agree with TRBD1. With 6 bases clipped from V and 4 bases from J, the junction kept 7 bases outside the gene matches. This CDR3 has 15 amino acids. CDR1 and CDR2 (germline): MNHNS, SASEGT. CDR3 protein: CASSSGTGGAYGYTF. For the CDR3, the DNA is TGTGCCAGCAGCTCCGGGACAGGGGGTGCCTATGGCTACACCTTC.

This chain links TRBV7-2 with TRBJ2-1; TRBD1 might be the D (5 bases). With 5 bases removed from V and 5 bases from J, the gap between germline ends came to 13 bases. Germline loops: CDR1 SGHTA, CDR2 FQGNSA. The CDR3 totals 14 residues. The CDR3 DNA is TGTGCCAGCAGCCGACAGATTGCAGACAATGAGCAGTTCTTC. Amino acids: CASSRQIADNEQFF.

This chain links TRBV27 with TRBJ2-7, with unresolved D. The germline CDR1 and CDR2 sequences are MNHEY and SMNVEV (reference sequence). The V and J ends lost 3 bases and 4 bases respectively, with 16 bases between them. The CDR3 loop spans 15 amino acids. CDR3 sequence: CASSLTGQPFYEQYF. The CDR3 nucleotides are TGTGCCAGCAGTTTGACTGGCCAACCGTTTTACGAGCAGTACTTC.

The chain carries TRBV7-9 and TRBJ2-3; a possible D gene is TRBD2 (5 bases). V was cut by 5 bases and J by 5 bases, with 11 bases left in between. This CDR3 has 13 residues. Germline loops: CDR1 SEHNR, CDR2 FQNEAQ (reference sequence). CDR3 bases: TGTGCCAGCAGCCCGGGGAGCGGAGATACGCAGTATTTT. Translating gives CASSPGSGDTQYF. The complete variable domain, with remaining parts taken from reference TRBV7-9 and TRBJ2-3, reads DTGVSQNPRHKITKRGQNVTFRCDPISEHNRLYWYRQTLGQGPEFLTYFQNEAQLEKSRLLSDRFSAERPKGSFSTLEIQRTEQGDSAMYLCASSPGSGDTQYFGPGTRLTVL.

V usage is TRBV4-2 and J usage is TRBJ2-7, with 7 nucleotides matching TRBD1. Germline V lookup: CDR1 LGHNA, CDR2 YNFKEQ. The ends lost 3 bases at V and 5 bases at J; junction bases unmatched: 13. There are 16 residues in the CDR3. CDR3 bases: TGTGCCAGCAGCCAGGCACTACTTGACAGGGCGGACGAGCAGTACTTC. The encoded protein is CASSQALLDRADEQYF.

This clone was counted only a few times. The V and J genes are TRBV6-1 and TRBJ2-3; 7 bases map to TRBD2. Germline loops: CDR1 MNHNS, CDR2 SASEGT. Trimming at V came to 2 bases and at J to 5 bases, leaving 7 bases not matched to a gene. CDR3 length: 15 residues. The CDR3 sequence is CASSEKSGEGDTQYF. DNA for the CDR3: TGTGCCAGCAGTGAAAAGTCGGGGGAGGGAGATACGCAGTATTTT.

The chain employs TRBV10-2 and TRBJ2-1; no reliable D call. V dropped 0 bases and J dropped 4 bases, with 10 bases sitting between them. The CDR3 length is 15 residues. Germline CDR1 reads WSHSY; CDR2 reads SAAADI. CDR3 in DNA: TGCGCCAGCAGTGAGTCGACTCAAGGTTACAATGAGCAGTTCTTC. Translated: CASSESTQGYNEQFF.